Below are 3 T cell receptor beta chains sequenced from a single sample in a study of blood T cell repertoires in COVID-19. Libraries were prepared by immunoSEQ multiplex PCR; TCRdb keeps only in-frame clonotypes and omits some of them. The sample includes about 150,000 clones, 85% seen only once; the top ten take 6.5% to 9.5%. Sequenced: peripheral blood. These receptors came from an elderly woman with COVID-19, enrolled during active disease.

V is TRBV29-1 and J is TRBJ2-7; 7 bases fit TRBD2. The junction had 3 bases not matched to a gene; V was cut back by 7 bases and J by 0 bases. Germline V gene sequence: CDR1 SQVTM, CDR2 ANQGSEA. This CDR3 is 12 amino acids long. CDR3 region: CSAGRASYEQYF. DNA of the CDR3: TGCAGCGCGGGGAGGGCCTCCTACGAGCAGTACTTC.

This clone was detected a few times. The chain has TRBV6-5 and TRBJ1-2; 8 bases align to TRBD1. This CDR3 comprises 14 residues. Trimming at V came to 7 bases and at J to 6 bases, leaving 10 bases not matched to a gene. The germline gives CDR1 MNHEY, CDR2 SVGAGI. The chain's CDR3 is CASTGQGVKNGYTF. Here the CDR3 DNA reads TGTGCCAGCACCGGACAGGGAGTGAAGAATGGCTACACCTTC.

This chain connects TRBV7-9 to TRBJ2-4, with a tentative D call TRBD1 (5 bases). CDR1 SEHNR and CDR2 FQNEAQ come from the germline V gene (reference sequence). The CDR3 runs to 12 residues. Between the trimmed V and J ends, which lost 5 bases and 5 bases, there was a span of 7 bases. CDR3 in DNA: TGTGCCAGCAGCGTGACAGAAAACATTCAGTACTTC. Protein sequence: CASSVTENIQYF.